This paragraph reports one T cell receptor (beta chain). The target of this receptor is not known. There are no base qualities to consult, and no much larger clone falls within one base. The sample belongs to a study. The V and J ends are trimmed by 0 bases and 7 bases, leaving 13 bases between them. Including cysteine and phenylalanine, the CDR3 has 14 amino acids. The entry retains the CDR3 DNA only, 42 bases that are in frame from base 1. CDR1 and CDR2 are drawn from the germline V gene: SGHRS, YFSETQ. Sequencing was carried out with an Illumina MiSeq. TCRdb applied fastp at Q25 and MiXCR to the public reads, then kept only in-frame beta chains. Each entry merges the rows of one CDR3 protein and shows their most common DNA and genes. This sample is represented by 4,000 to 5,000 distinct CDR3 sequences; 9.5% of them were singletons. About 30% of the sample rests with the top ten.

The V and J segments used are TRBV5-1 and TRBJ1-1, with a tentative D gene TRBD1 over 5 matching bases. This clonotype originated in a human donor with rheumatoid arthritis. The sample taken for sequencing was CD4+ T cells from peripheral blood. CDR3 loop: CASSLAPGQSEAFF. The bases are TGCGCCAGCAGCTTGGCCCCGGGGCAGAGTGAAGCTTTCTTT.